A single sample gave rise to the 28 T cell receptor beta chains below, sequenced in a study of blood T cell repertoires in COVID-19 (TCRdb year 2020). The library relied on the immunoSEQ multiplex PCR assay. TCRdb mirrors the immuneACCESS table, restricted to in-frame sequences. Some clones are absent from its copies; in checked studies, under half trace to an unresolved V gene, and the reason for the others is unknown. The sample table records some 56,000 clones; approximately 83% of these occur just once. The ten largest clones capture 11% of the sample. Sequencing used peripheral blood. The receptors were sampled from a man at least 80 years old with COVID-19, enrolled during active disease.

This chain connects TRBV27 to TRBJ1-5; D gene ambiguous. Germline CDR1 and CDR2: MNHEY and SMNVEV (reference sequence). The CDR3 consists of 14 residues. V was cut by 2 bases and J by 5 bases, with 10 bases left in between. The CDR3 DNA reads TGTGCCAGCAGTTTAGATCCCGGAGATCAGCCCCAGCATTTT. Translated, it gives CASSLDPGDQPQHF.

The V gene is TRBV5-4, the J gene TRBJ1-1; no definite D call. CDR1 SGHNT and CDR2 YYREEE come from the germline V gene (reference sequence). V was trimmed by 4 bases and J by 1 base, leaving 14 bases between them. This CDR3 is 15 amino acids long. Written as DNA, the CDR3 is TGTGCCAGCAGCACTCAACCCGGGAGGAACACTGAAGCTTTCTTT. Translating it yields CASSTQPGRNTEAFF.

The chain joins TRBV5-1 to TRBJ2-1; 9 bases are a match to TRBD2. The J segment lost 2 bases and the V segment lost 2 bases, leaving 2 bases of the junction unmatched. The CDR3 extends over 15 amino acids. The germline V gene encodes CDR1 SGHRS and CDR2 YFSETQ. The CDR3, as DNA: TGCGCCAGCAGCTTAGGGACTAGCACCTACAATGAGCAGTTCTTC. Translating it yields CASSLGTSTYNEQFF.

This chain joins TRBV7-9 and TRBJ2-7; possibly TRBD1 for D (6 bases). The CDR3 runs to 15 residues. CDR1 is SEHNR and CDR2 is FQNEAQ in the germline V gene (reference sequence). V gave up 2 bases and J gave up 4 bases, with 15 bases separating them. In DNA form, the CDR3 reads TGTGCCAGCAGCTTACAAGGGGGACCGGGGTACGAGCAGTACGTC. It specifies CASSLQGGPGYEQYV.

This chain links TRBV19 with TRBJ2-1; 14 bases agree with TRBD2. The CDR3 is 18 amino acids. Germline CDR1 LNHDA, CDR2 SQIVND (reference sequence). V lost 7 bases and J lost 0; bases outside the gene matches: 8. The CDR3 DNA sequence: TGTGCCAGTACCCGACTAGCGGGAGGGCCGGGCTCCTACAATGAGCAGTTCTTC. This gives the protein CASTRLAGGPGSYNEQFF.

The gene calls are TRBV24-1 and TRBJ2-5; TRBD1 matches 7 bases. V lost 9 bases to trimming and J lost 2 bases; unmatched junction nucleotides: 2. The V gene's germline CDR1 is KGHDR and CDR2 SFDVKD. The CDR3 contains 12 residues. CDR3 sequence (DNA): TGTGCCACCGGGACAGCACAAGAGACCCAGTACTTC. Protein sequence: CATGTAQETQYF.

The rearrangement joins TRBV28 to TRBJ1-4, with TRBD1 matching over 7 bases. V lost 3 bases and J lost 0; bases outside the gene matches: 4. Germline-derived CDR1 and CDR2 are MDHEN and SYDVKM. The CDR3 runs 16 residues. This CDR3 reads CASSLPGQSTNEKLFF. DNA for the CDR3: TGTGCCAGCAGTTTGCCGGGACAGTCAACTAATGAAAAACTGTTTTTT.

The rearrangement joins TRBV5-4 to TRBJ2-5; 12 bases match TRBD2. This CDR3 spans 15 amino acids. V trimming: 3 bases; J trimming: 4 bases; junction bases outside the gene matches: 4. Germline V gene sequence: CDR1 SGHNT, CDR2 YYREEE (reference sequence). CDR3 coding DNA: TGTGCCAGCAGCTCCGGACTAGCGGGGACAGAGACCCAGTACTTC. Translated, it gives CASSSGLAGTETQYF. The full variable domain, in which reference TRBV5-4 and TRBJ2-5 provide the parts outside the CDR3, is ETGVTQSPTHLIKTRGQQVTLRCSSQSGHNTVSWYQQALGQGPQFIFQYYREEENGRGNFPPRFSGLQFPNYSSELNVNALELDDSALYLCASSSGLAGTETQYFGPGTRLLVL.

V and J are TRBV25-1 and TRBJ1-1, with 11 bases matching TRBD1. After removal of 4 bases from V and 0 bases from J, the junction contained 1 base not matched to a gene. The CDR3 sequence is 15 residues long. Germline CDR1 is MGHDK and CDR2 is SYGVNS. The CDR3 loop is CASSGTGGMNTEAFF. The CDR3 DNA reads TGTGCCAGCAGTGGGACAGGGGGCATGAACACTGAAGCTTTCTTT. The variable domain in full, completed from reference TRBV25-1 and TRBJ1-1, reads EADIYQTPRYLVIGTGKKITLECSQTMGHDKMYWYQQDPGMELHLIHYSYGVNSTEKGDLSSESTVSRIRTEHFPLTLESARPSHTSQYLCASSGTGGMNTEAFFGQGTRLTVV.

The rearrangement joins TRBV4-3 to TRBJ1-5; D gene ambiguous. Trimming took off 0 bases at V and 5 bases at J, with 14 bases between the two ends. The CDR3 is made up of 16 amino acids. Germline V CDR1 and CDR2: LGHNA, YSLEER. CDR3 in amino acids: CASSQDYGNVYQPQHF. In DNA, the CDR3 is TGCGCCAGCAGCCAAGATTACGGGAACGTATATCAGCCCCAGCATTTT.

V usage is TRBV20-1 and J usage is TRBJ2-7; D is unresolved. The CDR3 spans 14 residues. V lost 3 bases and J 1 base, leaving 13 bases between the germline ends. Germline V gives CDR1 DFQATT, CDR2 SNEGSKA (reference sequence). CDR3 loop: CSASPKPLSYEQYF. The CDR3 coding sequence is TGCAGTGCTAGTCCCAAGCCATTATCCTACGAGCAGTACTTC.

The V call is TRBV30, the J call TRBJ1-2; the D gene is possibly TRBD1 (6 bases). The V end was cut by 8 bases, the J end by 2 bases, with 15 bases between. CDR3 length: 13 amino acids. Germline-derived CDR1 and CDR2 are GTSNPN and SVGIG (reference sequence). CDR3 loop: CARAQGGNYGYTF. DNA for the CDR3: TGTGCCAGAGCACAGGGTGGCAACTATGGCTACACCTTC.

This chain joins TRBV7-9 and TRBJ2-7; TRBD2 matches at 10 bases. This CDR3 has 14 residues. Germline values: CDR1 SEHNR, CDR2 FQNEAQ (reference sequence). The V segment lost 11 bases and the J segment 6 bases; nucleotides outside the gene matches: 13. This CDR3 reads CAGQVSGGAVEQYF. The DNA for the CDR3 is TGTGCCGGACAAGTGAGCGGGGGGGCTGTCGAGCAGTACTTC.

The V gene is TRBV19, the J gene TRBJ1-2; 8 bases fit TRBD1. Germline CDR1 is LNHDA and CDR2 is SQIVND (reference sequence). The CDR3 totals 16 residues. Losses at the gene ends were 2 bases for V and 6 bases for J; bases not matched to a gene: 11. CDR3 sequence (DNA): TGTGCCAGTAGTATAAGGGGCGCGACAGGGGTGGATGGCTACACCTTC. Amino acids: CASSIRGATGVDGYTF.

A single count supports this clone. This chain joins TRBV5-1 and TRBJ1-1, with TRBD1 matching 8 bases. J lost 5 bases, V lost 0 bases, and 6 bases had no gene match. The germline V gene encodes CDR1 SGHRS and CDR2 YFSETQ. The CDR3 spans 15 residues. The CDR3 DNA is TGCGCCAGCAGCTTGGCTCCGGGACAGGAGACTGAAGCTTTCTTT. It is translated as CASSLAPGQETEAFF.

The chain uses TRBV19 and TRBJ1-5; 7 bases fit TRBD1. Germline V CDR1 and CDR2: LNHDA, SQIVND (reference sequence). The V and J ends lost 7 bases and 0 bases, in that order; junction bases with no gene match: 9. CDR3 length: 16 residues. The CDR3 region has the DNA TGTGCCAGTAACCCGGACAGGATCTATAGCAATCAGCCCCAGCATTTT. It specifies CASNPDRIYSNQPQHF.

The chain carries TRBV5-6 and TRBJ2-7; weak D call: TRBD2 (5 bases). Germline V gene sequence: CDR1 SGHDT, CDR2 YYEEEE. There are 13 residues in the CDR3. The germline V and J ends were trimmed by 6 bases and 4 bases, with 14 bases remaining between them. The CDR3 nucleotides read TGTGCCAGCACCGAAGCGAGGGTATACGAGCAGTACTTC. Translated: CASTEARVYEQYF.

The V and J genes are TRBV5-1 and TRBJ1-1; the match to TRBD1 covers 7 bases. Germline V gives CDR1 SGHRS, CDR2 YFSETQ. J gave up 3 bases and V 3 bases, and 2 bases lay outside the gene matches. The CDR3 sequence is 13 residues long. The CDR3 nucleotides read TGCGCCAGCAGCTGGGGGACAGACACTGAAGCTTTCTTT. This encodes CASSWGTDTEAFF.

V and J are TRBV7-2 and TRBJ1-1; D is uncertain. Trimming removed 6 bases from V and 3 bases from J, with 11 bases in between. CDR1 and CDR2 (germline): SGHTA, FQGNSA. This CDR3 region has 13 residues. The CDR3 DNA follows: TGTGCCAGCAGTCGCGAGGGAGACACTGAAGCTTTCTTT. Translating gives CASSREGDTEAFF.

The genes are TRBV7-2 and TRBJ1-1; D remains unclear. The germline V gene has CDR1 SGHTA and CDR2 FQGNSA. CDR3 length: 13 amino acids. V was pared by 3 bases and J by 4 bases, with 9 bases between. CDR3 protein: CASSFGGSTEAFF. The CDR3 nucleotides read TGTGCCAGCAGCTTTGGTGGGAGCACTGAAGCTTTCTTT. The whole variable domain, filled in from reference TRBV7-2 and TRBJ1-1, reads GAGVSQSPSNKVTEKGKDVELRCDPISGHTALYWYRQSLGQGLEFLIYFQGNSAPDKSGLPSDRFSAERTGGSVSTLTIQRTQQEDSAVYLCASSFGGSTEAFFGQGTRLTVV.

V gene TRBV12-5 combines with J gene TRBJ2-2; TRBD1 matches 8 bases. The length of the CDR3 is 16 residues. With 6 bases clipped from V and 5 bases from J, the junction kept 11 bases outside the gene matches. CDR1 and CDR2 from the germline V gene are LGHNT and FRNRAP. CDR3 amino acids: CASGLIQGGGTGELFF. DNA of the CDR3: TGTGCTAGTGGACTTATACAGGGGGGAGGTACCGGGGAGCTGTTTTTT.

This chain links TRBV2 with TRBJ2-1; 9 nucleotides align to TRBD2. The CDR3 length is 17 residues. CDR1 is SNHLY, CDR2 FYNNEI, per germline. V trimming: 5 bases; J trimming: 1 base; junction bases outside the gene matches: 9. This CDR3 reads CASSRGLSGRSYNEQFF. The CDR3 DNA is TGTGCCAGCAGTAGGGGGCTGAGCGGGAGGTCCTACAATGAGCAGTTCTTC.

The genes are TRBV5-1 and TRBJ1-1; TRBD1 aligns across 9 bases. Germline values: CDR1 SGHRS, CDR2 YFSETQ. Trimming at V came to 0 bases and at J to 4 bases, leaving 1 base not matched to a gene. The CDR3 has 14 residues. This CDR3 is CASSLETGGTEAFF. In nucleotides, the CDR3 is TGCGCCAGCAGCTTGGAGACAGGGGGCACTGAAGCTTTCTTT.

The gene calls are TRBV28 and TRBJ1-4, with D tentatively TRBD1 (5 bases). The CDR3 has 14 amino acids. Germline V gene sequence: CDR1 MDHEN, CDR2 SYDVKM. Trimming shortened V by 2 bases and J by 8 bases, and 12 bases separated the two germline ends. The CDR3 region is CASSLPAGSEKLFF. The CDR3 coding sequence is TGTGCCAGCAGTTTACCCGCAGGGTCGGAAAAACTGTTTTTT.

The chain is built from TRBV7-2 and TRBJ2-3; 9 nucleotides line up with TRBD2. Germline V gives CDR1 SGHTA, CDR2 FQGNSA. The J segment lost 0 bases and the V segment lost 1 base, leaving 2 bases of the junction unmatched. The CDR3 consists of 16 residues. CDR3: CASSLDSGGSTDTQYF. CDR3 DNA: TGTGCCAGCAGCTTAGATAGCGGGGGAAGCACAGATACGCAGTATTTT.

The chain couples TRBV6-5 to TRBJ2-7, with TRBD1 matching over 9 bases. The CDR3 sequence is 14 residues long. Germline V gene data show CDR1 as MNHEY and CDR2 as SVGAGI. V lost 8 bases, J lost 4 bases, and 9 bases stayed unmatched. CDR3: CASGRGQGFYEQYF. The CDR3 DNA sequence: TGTGCCAGCGGGAGGGGACAGGGATTTTACGAGCAGTACTTC.

The chain recombines TRBV7-9 with TRBJ2-3; 8 bases agree with TRBD2. The ends lost 5 bases at V and 1 base at J; junction bases unmatched: 11. This CDR3 is built from 17 residues. In germline, CDR1 is SEHNR, CDR2 FQNEAQ (reference sequence). In nucleotides, the CDR3 is TGTGCCAGCAGCCCCGGAAGGGGTAGCGGGGGCACAGATACGCAGTATTTT. It translates to CASSPGRGSGGTDTQYF.

The chain recombines TRBV28 with TRBJ2-3; 8 nucleotides line up with TRBD2. The V and J ends lost 5 bases and 2 bases, in that order; junction bases with no gene match: 12. The germline V gene encodes CDR1 MDHEN and CDR2 SYDVKM. The CDR3 spans 17 residues. In DNA form, the CDR3 reads TGTGCCAGCAGTCTCTCGATACTAGCGGACGACACAGATACGCAGTATTTT. Translation gives CASSLSILADDTDTQYF.